What follows are 18 T cell receptor beta chains derived from one specimen sequenced in a study of cytomegalovirus exposure and HLA in healthy donors (dated by TCRdb to the late 2010s). Library construction relied on the immunoSEQ multiplex PCR assay. For the multiplex PCR, a mixture combining 60 forward primers for TCR Vbeta segments and 13 reverse primers for TCR Jbeta segments was used. This is the immuneACCESS table as TCRdb keeps it, with only in-frame sequences that have V and J called. A part of the clones is gone; compared with another copy, unresolved V genes explain less than half, and the rest is unexplained. The sample profile shows about 200,000 clones; over 75% of them were found once. The ten biggest clones cover 0.2% to 0.25% of the sample. Sequencing input: PBMCs. The receptor source for this set is a girl aged 2-10 years in good health and CMV-seronegative.

The rearrangement links TRBV2 to TRBJ2-6, with 10 bases matching TRBD1. Unmatched junction bases numbered 3, after V lost 5 bases and J lost 2 bases. This CDR3 has 16 amino acids. The germline V gene encodes CDR1 SNHLY and CDR2 FYNNEI. Here the CDR3 reads CASSKGTGAGANVLTF. DNA for the CDR3: TGTGCCAGCAGTAAAGGGACAGGGGCTGGGGCCAACGTCCTGACTTTC.

The CDR3 here is CASSPAPGTGGNQPQHF. CDR3 nucleotide sequence: TGTGCCAGCTCACCCGCTCCCGGTACAGGGGGCAATCAGCCCCAGCATTTT. The rearrangement joins TRBV18 to TRBJ1-5, with 7 positions matching TRBD1. V shed 3 bases, J shed 2 bases, and the junction held 10 bases outside the gene matches. CDR1 is KGHSH, CDR2 LQKENI, per germline. The CDR3 is 17 amino acids.

The CDR3 DNA follows: TGTGCCTGGAGTTTGGGGGCGAGACAGCCCCAGCATTTT. This encodes CAWSLGARQPQHF. The gene calls are TRBV30 and TRBJ1-5, with a tentative D call TRBD1 (6 bases). The germline gives CDR1 GTSNPN, CDR2 SVGIG (reference sequence). The CDR3 has 13 amino acids. Trimming took 2 bases from V and 7 from J, leaving 12 bases between them. Drawing the rest from reference TRBV30 and TRBJ1-5, the complete variable domain is SQTIHQWPATLVQPVGSPLSLECTVEGTSNPNLYWYRQAAGRGLQLLFYSVGIGQISSEVPQNLSASRPQDRQFILSSKKLLLSDSGFYLCAWSLGARQPQHFGDGTRLSIL.

The chain employs TRBV5-1 and TRBJ1-1; 8 bases are shared with TRBD1. The V gene end was trimmed by 4 bases and the J gene end by 4 bases; junction bases not matched to a gene: 9. CDR1 and CDR2 from the germline V gene are SGHRS and YFSETQ. This CDR3 spans 15 amino acids. The CDR3 DNA reads TGCGCCAGCAGCGGCGGACAGGGAAGGGCCACTGAAGCTTTCTTT. As protein: CASSGGQGRATEAFF.

The CDR3 DNA sequence: TGTGCCATCAGCCCGGGACTAGCGGGAAGGTATGAGCAGTTCTTC. As protein: CAISPGLAGRYEQFF. The genes are TRBV10-3 and TRBJ2-1; 13 bases map to TRBD2. The CDR3 loop spans 15 amino acids. Germline V gene data show CDR1 as ENHRY and CDR2 as SYGVKD. Trimming cost V 6 bases and J 8 bases; bases outside gene matches: 7.

The gene calls are TRBV10-3 and TRBJ2-5, with TRBD2 as a possible D gene (7 bases). The CDR3 has 16 amino acids. Trimming removed 3 bases from V and 4 bases from J, with 18 bases in between. From germline, CDR1 is ENHRY and CDR2 SYGVKD. CDR3 in DNA: TGTGCCATCAGTGATCCGCAGCTGGGGGGGCGAGAGACCCAGTACTTC. Residues: CAISDPQLGGRETQYF.

The CDR3 DNA sequence: TGCGCCAGCAGGACGACAGGGTTATTGTCACCCCTCCACTTT. Translation gives CASRTTGLLSPLHF. The genes are TRBV4-1 and TRBJ1-6; 7 nucleotides agree with TRBD1. After removal of 6 bases from V and 10 bases from J, the junction contained 9 bases not matched to a gene. This CDR3 region has 14 residues. Germline CDR1 MGHRA, CDR2 YSYEKL.

V usage is TRBV6-1 and J usage is TRBJ1-2, with D hard to call. Trimming removed 6 bases at V and 2 bases at J, with 7 bases between. The CDR3 is 12 amino acids. Germline V gives CDR1 MNHNS, CDR2 SASEGT. This CDR3 is CASRRGNYGYTF. CDR3 sequence (DNA): TGTGCCAGCAGGAGAGGGAACTATGGCTACACCTTC.

The chain is built from TRBV5-4 and TRBJ2-1; 10 bases are a match to TRBD2. The CDR3 sequence is 14 residues long. J gave up 10 bases and V 4 bases, and 8 bases lay outside the gene matches. Per germline, CDR1 SGHNT and CDR2 YYREEE (reference sequence). CDR3 coding DNA: TGTGCCAGCAGCCTAGCGGGAGTAGTTCCGGAGCAGTTCTTC. It yields the protein CASSLAGVVPEQFF.

J is TRBJ1-5 and V is TRBV5-8, with 7 bases identical to TRBD1. The length of the CDR3 is 14 residues. V lost 3 bases to trimming and J lost 3 bases; unmatched junction nucleotides: 3. Per germline, CDR1 SGHTS and CDR2 YDEGEE. The DNA of the CDR3 is TGTGCCAGCAGCTCGGACAGGCCCAATCAGCCCCAGCATTTT. Its protein product is CASSSDRPNQPQHF.

The chain joins TRBV7-9 to TRBJ1-1, with D maybe TRBD1 (6 bases). This CDR3 is 15 amino acids long. Trimming cost V 7 bases and J 2 bases, with 17 bases left between them. Germline V gene data show CDR1 as SEHNR and CDR2 as FQNEAQ (reference sequence). Here the CDR3 reads CASKSNRDGNTEAFF. CDR3 DNA sequence: TGTGCCAGCAAGTCCAACAGGGACGGAAACACTGAAGCTTTCTTT.

This clone was detected only a few times. V is TRBV29-1 and J is TRBJ2-7; 11 bases line up with TRBD2. The J call is uncertain, as TRBJ2-1 better fits the DNA end. Germline V gene data show CDR1 as SQVTM and CDR2 as ANQGSEA. The CDR3 length is 14 residues. The CDR3 spells CSVGPRLLAGGQFF. The CDR3 DNA reads TGCAGCGTTGGCCCTAGGCTGCTAGCGGGAGGGCAGTTCTTC.

A few counts support this clone. This chain uses TRBV7-6 with TRBJ2-7; no clear D. The CDR3 length is 14 residues. Germline V CDR1 and CDR2: SGHVS, FNYEAQ. Trimming shortened V by 0 bases and J by 2 bases, and 8 bases separated the two germline ends. CDR3 protein: CASSLASVTYEQYF. The CDR3 DNA reads TGTGCCAGCAGCTTAGCTTCAGTTACCTACGAGCAGTACTTC.

The chain recombines TRBV5-6 with TRBJ2-7, with unresolved D. V lost 0 bases and J 6 bases, leaving 7 bases between the germline ends. This CDR3 region has 12 residues. The germline V gene encodes CDR1 SGHDT and CDR2 YYEEEE. The CDR3 sequence is CASSLGSGEQYF. In DNA, the CDR3 is TGTGCCAGCAGCTTGGGTTCCGGCGAGCAGTACTTC.

V is TRBV10-3 and J is TRBJ2-3; 8 bases fit TRBD1. The CDR3 is 16 residues long. The V segment lost 0 bases and the J segment 2 bases; nucleotides outside the gene matches: 4. Germline V gene data show CDR1 as ENHRY and CDR2 as SYGVKD. CDR3 coding DNA: TGTGCCATCAGTGAGTCGGGACAGGAGATCACAGATACGCAGTATTTT. Translation: CAISESGQEITDTQYF.

The chain employs TRBV6-6 and TRBJ1-3; 7 bases agree with TRBD1. Germline CDR1 and CDR2: MNHNY and SVGAGI (reference sequence). V trimming: 5 bases; J trimming: 0 bases; junction bases outside the gene matches: 7. The CDR3 totals 16 residues. The CDR3 is CASSRGQTSSGNTIYF. CDR3 DNA sequence: TGTGCCAGCAGTAGGGGACAGACGAGCTCTGGAAACACCATATATTTT.

The rearrangement uses TRBV6-4 and TRBJ2-1, with 11 bases identical to TRBD2. This CDR3 has 15 amino acids. Germline values: CDR1 MRHNA, CDR2 SNTAGT. The ends lost 5 bases at V and 4 bases at J; junction bases unmatched: 4. CDR3: CASSPGTSGYNEQFF. The DNA for the CDR3 is TGTGCCAGCAGTCCCGGGACTAGCGGTTACAATGAGCAGTTCTTC.

The V gene is TRBV19, the J gene TRBJ1-1; TRBD1 aligns across 11 bases. V shed 5 bases and J 5 bases; nucleotides not matched to a gene: 4. In germline, CDR1 is LNHDA, CDR2 SQIVND (reference sequence). The CDR3 length is 14 residues. DNA of the CDR3: TGTGCCAGTAGTTGGGGGACAGGGGGTACTGAAGCTTTCTTT. This gives the protein CASSWGTGGTEAFF. The entire variable domain, with the rest obtained from reference TRBV19 and TRBJ1-1, is as follows: DGGITQSPKYLFRKEGQNVTLSCEQNLNHDAMYWYRQDPGQGLRLIYYSQIVNDFQKGDIAEGYSVSREKKESFPLTVTSAQKNPTAFYLCASSWGTGGTEAFFGQGTRLTVV.